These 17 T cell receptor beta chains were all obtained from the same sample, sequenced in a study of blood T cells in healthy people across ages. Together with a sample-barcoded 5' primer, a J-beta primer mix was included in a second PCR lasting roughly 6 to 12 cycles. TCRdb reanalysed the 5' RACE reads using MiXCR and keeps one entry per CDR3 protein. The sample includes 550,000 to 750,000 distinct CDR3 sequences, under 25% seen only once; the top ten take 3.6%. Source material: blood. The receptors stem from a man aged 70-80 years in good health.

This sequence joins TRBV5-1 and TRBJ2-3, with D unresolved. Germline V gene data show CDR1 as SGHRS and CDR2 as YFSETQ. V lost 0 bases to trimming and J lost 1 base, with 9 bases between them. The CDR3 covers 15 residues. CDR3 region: CASSLESRGTDTQYF. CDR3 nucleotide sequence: TGCGCCAGCAGCTTGGAATCAAGAGGCACAGATACGCAGTATTTT.

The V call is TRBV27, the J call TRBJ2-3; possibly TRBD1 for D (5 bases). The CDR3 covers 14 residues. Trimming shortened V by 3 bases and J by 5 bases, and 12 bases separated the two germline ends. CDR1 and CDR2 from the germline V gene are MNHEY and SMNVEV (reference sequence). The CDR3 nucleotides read TGTGCCAGCAGTTTTTGGGCAGGGTTAGATACGCAGTATTTT. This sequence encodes CASSFWAGLDTQYF.

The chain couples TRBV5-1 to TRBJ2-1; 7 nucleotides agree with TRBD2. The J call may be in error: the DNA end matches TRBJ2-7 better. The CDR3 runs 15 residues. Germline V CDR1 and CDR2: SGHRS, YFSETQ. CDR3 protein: CASSLKSSGIYEQYF. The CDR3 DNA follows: TGCGCCAGCAGCTTAAAGTCTAGCGGTATATACGAGCAGTACTTC.

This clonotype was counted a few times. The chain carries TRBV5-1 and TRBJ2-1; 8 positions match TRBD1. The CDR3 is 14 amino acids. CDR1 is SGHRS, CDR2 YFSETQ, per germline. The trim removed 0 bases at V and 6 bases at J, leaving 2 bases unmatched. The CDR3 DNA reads TGCGCCAGCAGCTTGGGAGACAGGGGCAATGAGCAGTTCTTC. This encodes CASSLGDRGNEQFF.

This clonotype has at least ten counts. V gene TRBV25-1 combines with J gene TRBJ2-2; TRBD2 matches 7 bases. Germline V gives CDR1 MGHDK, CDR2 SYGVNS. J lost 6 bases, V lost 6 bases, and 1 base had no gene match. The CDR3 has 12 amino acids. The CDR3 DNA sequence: TGTGCCAGCAGGCGGGAGCCCGGGGAGCTGTTTTTT. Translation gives CASRREPGELFF.

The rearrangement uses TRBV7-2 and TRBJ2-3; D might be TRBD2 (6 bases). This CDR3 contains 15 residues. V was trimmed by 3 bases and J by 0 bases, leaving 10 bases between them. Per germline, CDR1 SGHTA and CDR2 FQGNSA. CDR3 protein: CASSLGRRSTDTQYF. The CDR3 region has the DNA TGTGCCAGCAGCTTGGGGAGGCGGAGCACAGATACGCAGTATTTT.

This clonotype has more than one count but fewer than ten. CDR3 in amino acids: CASKEGRSSYNEQFF. Written as DNA, the CDR3 is TGTGCCAGCAAGGAAGGACGGAGCTCCTACAATGAGCAGTTCTTC. The genes are TRBV6-1 and TRBJ2-1; D is ambiguous. Germline V lookup: CDR1 MNHNS, CDR2 SASEGT. The CDR3 spans 15 residues. The V gene lost 7 bases and the J gene lost 0 bases, with 13 bases spanning the gap.

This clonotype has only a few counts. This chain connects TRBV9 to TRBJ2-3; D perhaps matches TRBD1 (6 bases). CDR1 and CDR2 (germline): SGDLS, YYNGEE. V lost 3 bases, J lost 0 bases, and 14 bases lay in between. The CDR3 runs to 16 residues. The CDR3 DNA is TGTGCCAGCAGCGCGCCCCAACAGGGAAGCACAGATACGCAGTATTTT. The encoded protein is CASSAPQQGSTDTQYF.

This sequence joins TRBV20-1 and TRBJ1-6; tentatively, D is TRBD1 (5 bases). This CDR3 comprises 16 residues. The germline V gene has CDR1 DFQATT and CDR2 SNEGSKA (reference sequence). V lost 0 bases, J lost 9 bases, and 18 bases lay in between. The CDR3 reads CSARDGRQGWSSPLHF. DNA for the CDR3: TGCAGTGCTAGAGATGGAAGGCAGGGTTGGAGTTCACCCCTCCACTTT.

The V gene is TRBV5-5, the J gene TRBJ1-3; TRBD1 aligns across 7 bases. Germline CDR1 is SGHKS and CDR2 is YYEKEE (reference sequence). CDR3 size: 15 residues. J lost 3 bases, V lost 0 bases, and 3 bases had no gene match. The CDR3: CASSLGGGNGNTIYF. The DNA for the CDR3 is TGTGCCAGCAGCTTGGGAGGGGGCAATGGAAACACCATATATTTT.

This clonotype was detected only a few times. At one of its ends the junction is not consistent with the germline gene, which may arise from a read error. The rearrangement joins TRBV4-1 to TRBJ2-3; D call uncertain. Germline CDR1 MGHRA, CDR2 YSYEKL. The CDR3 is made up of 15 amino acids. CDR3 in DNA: TGCGCCAGCAGCCAACAGGACGGCAGCACAGTTACGCAGTATTTT. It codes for CASSQQDGSTVTQYF.

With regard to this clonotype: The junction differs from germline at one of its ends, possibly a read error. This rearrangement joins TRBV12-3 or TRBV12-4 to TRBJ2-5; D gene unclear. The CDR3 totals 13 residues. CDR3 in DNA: TGTGCCAGCAGTTTAGTCAGACAAGCGACCCAGTACTTC. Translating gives CASSLVRQATQYF.

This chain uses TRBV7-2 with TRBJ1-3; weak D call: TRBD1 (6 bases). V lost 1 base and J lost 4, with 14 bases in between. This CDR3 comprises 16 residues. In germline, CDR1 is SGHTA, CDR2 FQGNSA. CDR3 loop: CASSLVGGANGNTIYF. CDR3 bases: TGTGCCAGCAGCTTAGTCGGGGGGGCGAACGGAAACACCATATATTTT.

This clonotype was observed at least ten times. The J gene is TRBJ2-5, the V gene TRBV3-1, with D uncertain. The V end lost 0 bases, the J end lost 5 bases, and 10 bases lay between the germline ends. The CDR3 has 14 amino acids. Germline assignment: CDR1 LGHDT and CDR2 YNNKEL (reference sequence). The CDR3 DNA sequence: TGTGCCAGCAGCCAAGATATGGGCGTCGAGACCCAGTACTTC. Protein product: CASSQDMGVETQYF.

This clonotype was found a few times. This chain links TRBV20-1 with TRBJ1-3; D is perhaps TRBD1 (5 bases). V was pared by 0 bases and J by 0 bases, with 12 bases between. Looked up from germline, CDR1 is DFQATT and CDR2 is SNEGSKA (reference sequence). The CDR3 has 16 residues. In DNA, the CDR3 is TGCAGTGCTAGAGATTCCAGGGCCCCCTCTGGAAACACCATATATTTT. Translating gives CSARDSRAPSGNTIYF.

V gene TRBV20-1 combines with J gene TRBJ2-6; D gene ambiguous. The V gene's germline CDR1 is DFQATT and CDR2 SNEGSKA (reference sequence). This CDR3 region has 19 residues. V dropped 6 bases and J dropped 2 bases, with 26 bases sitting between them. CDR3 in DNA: TGCAGTGCCCCGAGCCCGACCGCGCCTGTTCTGACTGGGGCCAACGTCCTGACTTTC. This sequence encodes CSAPSPTAPVLTGANVLTF.

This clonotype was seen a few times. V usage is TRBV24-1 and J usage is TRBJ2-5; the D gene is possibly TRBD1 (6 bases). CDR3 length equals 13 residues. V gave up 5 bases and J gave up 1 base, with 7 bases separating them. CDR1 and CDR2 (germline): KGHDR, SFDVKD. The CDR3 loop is CATSVGAQETQYF. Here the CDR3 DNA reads TGTGCCACCAGTGTGGGGGCCCAAGAGACCCAGTACTTC.